This T cell receptor beta chain was captured by sequencing in a study of blood T cell repertoires in COVID-19. Study overall: The study drew acute and convalescent COVID-19 samples from the United States, Italy and Spain.

Study members were between about 18 and 95 years old and lived in 24 US regions. Participants reported their clinical history, and cohort assignment relied on those reports. CDR3 length equals 15 residues. In germline, CDR1 is MNHEY, CDR2 SVGAGI. V trimming: 5 bases; J trimming: 7 bases; junction bases outside the gene matches: 6. Original handling: Scientists estimated how many nucleated cells there were by amplifying reference gene primers. Method: immunoSEQ multiplex PCR; TCRdb's copy keeps in-frame clones and lacks some. For V, J and clone size, that table is used; D and trimming come from the DNA. This sample has under 300,000 clones; about 80% occur once, and the top ten carry roughly 3.6%.

The chain joins TRBV6-5 to TRBJ2-1, with 12 bases aligning to TRBD2. Input material: PBMCs or T cells enriched from blood (not recorded which). This sequence originates from a man aged 45-60 years who had recovered from COVID-19. The chain's CDR3 is CASSRLAGVTNEQFF. The CDR3 region has the DNA TGTGCCAGCAGTCGACTAGCGGGAGTAACGAATGAGCAGTTCTTC.